Presented here are 8 T cell receptor beta chains from one specimen sequenced in a study of regulatory T cells in long-lasting Graves disease. Relying on iRepertoire HTBI primers and Arm-PCR of CDR3 regions, the team built TCR beta libraries. TCRdb re-called the multiplex PCR reads through MiXCR, storing one row per CDR3 protein. This table has about 440,000 distinct CDR3 sequences, about 16% appearing once. Time point given: newly diagnosed GD, antithyroid drugs for less than 3 months. PBMCs were the source of the RNA used for TCR sequencing. These records were also assigned to another study, of T cells in Graves' hyperthyroidism and ophthalmopathy.

Material: peripheral blood mononuclear cells (PBMCs), obtained at new diagnosis, from a patient treated with antithyroid drugs. These receptors all come from a young woman with Graves disease.

Ten or more counts support this clonotype. The CDR3 loop reads CASSSTSGRNVDTQYF. In DNA, the CDR3 is TGTGCCAGCAGTTCCACCAGCGGGAGAAACGTGGATACGCAGTATTTT. The rearrangement uses TRBV2 and TRBJ2-3, with 8 bases that match TRBD2. The ends lost 5 bases at V and 6 bases at J; junction bases unmatched: 13. The V gene's germline CDR1 is SNHLY and CDR2 FYNNEI. The CDR3 extends over 16 amino acids.

This sequence joins TRBV12-3 or TRBV12-4 and TRBJ2-7; D call uncertain. Between the trimmed V and J ends, which lost 2 bases and 7 bases, there was a span of 15 bases. This CDR3 has 14 residues. CDR3 DNA sequence: TGTGCCAGCAGTTTACGTGGGAAGGCTGATGAGCAGTACTTC. Translating it yields CASSLRGKADEQYF.

In DNA form, the CDR3 reads TGCAGCGTAACCGGACGGATGAACACTGAAGCTTTCTTT. It encodes CSVTGRMNTEAFF. The chain carries TRBV29-1 and TRBJ1-1, with unresolved D. CDR3 length: 13 amino acids. Looked up from germline, CDR1 is SQVTM and CDR2 is ANQGSEA. V was trimmed by 6 bases and J by 0 bases, leaving 11 bases between them.

The CDR3 DNA sequence: TGTGCCAGCAGCGTAGTGTCCGACGCGGATGGCTACACCTTC. Its protein is CASSVVSDADGYTF. The rearrangement uses TRBV9 and TRBJ1-2; D uncertain. CDR1 SGDLS and CDR2 YYNGEE come from the germline V gene. The CDR3 consists of 14 residues. Trimming took off 0 bases at V and 6 bases at J, with 12 bases between the two ends.

V gene TRBV15 combines with J gene TRBJ1-4; TRBD1 matches 9 bases. The trim removed 5 bases at V and 8 bases at J, leaving 9 bases unmatched. Germline-derived CDR1 and CDR2 are LNHNV and YYDKDF (reference sequence). This CDR3 has 15 residues. Here the CDR3 reads CATSPRQGGGEKLFF. The CDR3 DNA reads TGTGCCACCAGCCCTCGACAGGGGGGAGGAGAAAAACTGTTTTTT.

This clonotype was counted at least ten times. The chain recombines TRBV6-5 with TRBJ2-7; 7 nucleotides align to TRBD1. This CDR3 is built from 15 residues. Germline loops: CDR1 MNHEY, CDR2 SVGAGI. Trimming at V came to 6 bases and at J to 0 bases, leaving 8 bases not matched to a gene. The DNA of the CDR3 is TGTGCCAGCAGCTATCGGGACAGAGGCTCCTACGAGCAGTACTTC. It is translated as CASSYRDRGSYEQYF.

This clonotype has more than one count but fewer than ten. The V gene is TRBV28, the J gene TRBJ2-2; 8 bases align to TRBD1. This CDR3 contains 12 residues. Trimming at V came to 8 bases and at J to 5 bases, leaving 1 base not matched to a gene. The germline CDR1 and CDR2 sequences are MDHEN and SYDVKM. The CDR3 DNA is TGTGCCAGCCGACAGGGGACCGGGGAGCTGTTTTTT. As protein: CASRQGTGELFF.

This clonotype was counted ten times or more. The chain employs TRBV24-1 and TRBJ2-3; TRBD1 aligns across 7 bases. Germline V lookup: CDR1 KGHDR, CDR2 SFDVKD. This CDR3 spans 15 amino acids. J was trimmed by 1 base and V by 9 bases; bases with no gene match: 9. In DNA form, the CDR3 reads TGTGCCACCCGCGGACAGGCCCTGGGCACAGATACGCAGTATTTT. It is translated as CATRGQALGTDTQYF.